One and the same sample provided the 32 T cell receptor beta chains below, sequenced in a study of blood T cell repertoires in COVID-19. The protocol was immunoSEQ multiplex PCR, while the TCRdb copy is restricted to in-frame clones and leaves out a portion. The data hold over 150,000 clones, with 60% to 80% observed a single time. Sequencing was carried out using peripheral blood. These receptors originate from a woman aged 65 to 85 with acute or convalescent COVID-19.

This clone was detected only a few times. The gene calls are TRBV5-6 and TRBJ2-2; tentative D call: TRBD1 (5 bases). Germline loops: CDR1 SGHDT, CDR2 YYEEEE. The CDR3 is 18 amino acids. Trimming shortened V by 4 bases and J by 6 bases, and 25 bases separated the two germline ends. The DNA of the CDR3 is TGTGCCAGCAGCCCCGGTGTAGGGGCTTTGTCCTACCCCGGGGAGCTGTTTTTT. Residues: CASSPGVGALSYPGELFF.

The J gene is TRBJ2-3, the V gene TRBV24-1, with 7 bases matching TRBD1. CDR1 KGHDR and CDR2 SFDVKD come from the germline V gene. The CDR3 sequence is 13 residues long. The trim removed 9 bases at V and 2 bases at J, leaving 4 bases unmatched. The CDR3 DNA is TGTGCCACCGAGGGACAGACCACAGATACGCAGTATTTT. Its translation is CATEGQTTDTQYF.

This chain connects TRBV5-6 to TRBJ2-3; weak D call: TRBD2 (5 bases). There are 15 residues in the CDR3. V was clipped by 4 bases and J by 1 base, with 13 bases between them. CDR1 and CDR2 (germline): SGHDT, YYEEEE. The CDR3 spells CASSIWTSRTDTQYF. In nucleotides, the CDR3 is TGTGCCAGCAGCATATGGACTTCTCGCACAGATACGCAGTATTTT.

J is TRBJ1-2 and V is TRBV9; 7 nucleotides line up with TRBD1. J gave up 8 bases and V 4 bases, and 11 bases lay outside the gene matches. CDR1 is SGDLS and CDR2 is YYNGEE in the germline V gene. The CDR3 spans 14 residues. Here the CDR3 DNA reads TGTGCCAGCAGCCCAACCGGGACAGAGTTCGGCTACACCTTC. Encoded protein: CASSPTGTEFGYTF.

The chain joins TRBV6-1 to TRBJ2-7; 8 bases line up with TRBD1. The CDR3 is 16 amino acids. The germline gives CDR1 MNHNS, CDR2 SASEGT. Trimming removed 2 bases from V and 0 bases from J; junction bases left unmatched: 6. CDR3 coding DNA: TGTGCCAGCAGTGAATCCCTAGGACAGGGCTCCTACGAGCAGTACTTC. Its protein product is CASSESLGQGSYEQYF.

The chain couples TRBV9 to TRBJ1-2; tentatively, D is TRBD1 (5 bases). CDR1 and CDR2 (germline): SGDLS, YYNGEE. Between the trimmed V and J ends, which lost 3 bases and 8 bases, there was a span of 11 bases. CDR3 size: 12 residues. CDR3 in DNA: TGTGCCAGCAGCGGAACACAGGTCGGCTACACCTTC. Amino acid sequence: CASSGTQVGYTF.

The chain is built from TRBV7-2 and TRBJ2-5, with 12 bases fitting TRBD2. CDR3 length: 16 amino acids. The germline CDR1 and CDR2 sequences are SGHTA and FQGNSA. V lost 2 bases and J lost 5; bases outside the gene matches: 6. The CDR3 coding sequence is TGTGCCAGCAGCTTACTAGCGGGAGGGGTTCGGGAGACCCAGTACTTC. Encoded protein: CASSLLAGGVRETQYF.

The rearrangement uses TRBV7-3 and TRBJ2-2; 10 nucleotides align to TRBD2. CDR1 is SGHTA and CDR2 is FQGTGA in the germline V gene. With V trimmed by 4 bases and J by 7 bases, 6 bases remained unmatched. This CDR3 is 15 amino acids long. CDR3 protein: CASSSRTSGHGELFF. CDR3 nucleotides: TGTGCCAGCAGCTCCCGGACTAGCGGTCACGGGGAGCTGTTTTTT.

V is TRBV5-4 and J is TRBJ1-4; maybe TRBD1 (5 bases). Trimming removed 4 bases at V and 7 bases at J, with 23 bases between. The germline V gene has CDR1 SGHNT and CDR2 YYREEE (reference sequence). The CDR3 has 17 residues. The CDR3 reads CASSRGRAQVTFEKLFF. In DNA, the CDR3 is TGTGCCAGCAGCCGTGGTCGGGCACAGGTCACATTTGAAAAACTGTTTTTT. Looking up the rest from reference TRBV5-4 and TRBJ1-4 gives the full variable domain: ETGVTQSPTHLIKTRGQQVTLRCSSQSGHNTVSWYQQALGQGPQFIFQYYREEENGRGNFPPRFSGLQFPNYSSELNVNALELDDSALYLCASSRGRAQVTFEKLFFGSGTQLSVL.

The gene calls are TRBV18 and TRBJ1-3; possibly TRBD1 for D (5 bases). Germline V gene sequence: CDR1 KGHSH, CDR2 LQKENI. V was clipped by 3 bases and J by 2 bases, with 11 bases between them. The CDR3 totals 15 residues. The CDR3 DNA reads as TGTGCCAGCTCACCGGGGCGGGACGCTGGAAACACCATATATTTT. It yields the protein CASSPGRDAGNTIYF. Filled out from reference TRBV18 and TRBJ1-3, the complete variable domain reads NAGVMQNPRHLVRRRGQEARLRCSPMKGHSHVYWYRQLPEEGLKFMVYLQKENIIDESGMPKERFSAEFPKEGPSILRIQQVVRGDSAAYFCASSPGRDAGNTIYFGEGSWLTVV.

The chain has TRBV5-1 and TRBJ2-2; 7 nucleotides line up with TRBD1. Germline V gives CDR1 SGHRS, CDR2 YFSETQ. V was pared by 4 bases and J by 7 bases, with 10 bases of the junction left unmatched. The CDR3 covers 15 residues. The CDR3, as DNA: TGCGCCAGCAGCGGATTACAGGGGCGGGTCGGGGAGCTGTTTTTT. It translates to CASSGLQGRVGELFF.

The V gene is TRBV5-8, the J gene TRBJ2-5; D is possibly TRBD1 (6 bases). The CDR3 has 14 residues. V was shortened by 7 bases and J by 1 base, with 14 bases between the two germline ends. Per germline, CDR1 SGHTS and CDR2 YDEGEE. CDR3 sequence: CASLRGSPQETQYF. The CDR3 DNA sequence: TGTGCCAGCCTCAGGGGATCCCCCCAAGAGACCCAGTACTTC.

The J gene is TRBJ1-3, the V gene TRBV9; D is undetermined. Trimming took 3 bases from V and 0 from J, leaving 10 bases between them. The CDR3 has 15 residues. Germline-derived CDR1 and CDR2 are SGDLS and YYNGEE. The CDR3 loop is CASSARHHSGNTIYF. The DNA of the CDR3 is TGTGCCAGCAGCGCCCGACACCACTCTGGAAACACCATATATTTT.

The V and J genes are TRBV2 and TRBJ2-3; D possibly corresponds to TRBD2 (6 bases). V was clipped by 4 bases and J by 0 bases, with 32 bases between them. CDR1 and CDR2 (germline): SNHLY, FYNNEI. The CDR3 is 22 amino acids. Here the CDR3 reads CASSGRKGHVSGAGSSTDTQYF. The CDR3 DNA follows: TGTGCCAGCAGTGGAAGAAAAGGGCACGTTTCCGGAGCGGGCTCTAGCACAGATACGCAGTATTTT.

This clone was observed a single time. V usage is TRBV13 and J usage is TRBJ2-7; 10 bases match TRBD1. This CDR3 contains 16 residues. In germline, CDR1 is PRHDT, CDR2 FYEKMQ (reference sequence). Trimming cost V 3 bases and J 4 bases; bases outside gene matches: 9. The CDR3 nucleotides read TGTGCCAGCAGCTTGCGACAGGGGGCTATCTTTTACGAGCAGTACTTC. Translating gives CASSLRQGAIFYEQYF.

The chain uses TRBV7-3 and TRBJ2-3; D not resolved. V dropped 0 bases and J dropped 5 bases, with 6 bases sitting between them. Per germline, CDR1 SGHTA and CDR2 FQGTGA. The CDR3 has 13 amino acids. This CDR3 reads CASSLTPRDTQYF. The CDR3 DNA is TGTGCCAGCAGCTTAACTCCCAGAGATACGCAGTATTTT.

The V and J genes are TRBV19 and TRBJ2-2; possibly TRBD1 for D (7 bases). V was trimmed by 5 bases and J by 4 bases, leaving 11 bases between them. The length of the CDR3 is 14 residues. From germline, CDR1 is LNHDA and CDR2 SQIVND (reference sequence). The CDR3 reads CASSAGQSTGELFF. CDR3 bases: TGTGCCAGTAGTGCGGGACAGAGCACCGGGGAGCTGTTTTTT.

This chain links TRBV7-9 with TRBJ2-7; possibly TRBD1 for D (6 bases). CDR3 size: 13 residues. V was trimmed by 5 bases and J by 6 bases, leaving 14 bases between them. In germline, CDR1 is SEHNR, CDR2 FQNEAQ (reference sequence). For the CDR3, the DNA is TGTGCCAGCAGCCGGCTACAGGGTGGCGAGCAGTACTTC. Residues: CASSRLQGGEQYF. Looking up the rest from reference TRBV7-9 and TRBJ2-7 gives the full variable domain: DTGVSQNPRHKITKRGQNVTFRCDPISEHNRLYWYRQTLGQGPEFLTYFQNEAQLEKSRLLSDRFSAERPKGSFSTLEIQRTEQGDSAMYLCASSRLQGGEQYFGPGTRLTVT.

The V call is TRBV2, the J call TRBJ2-2; TRBD1 aligns across 7 bases. The CDR3 runs 14 residues. The V gene's germline CDR1 is SNHLY and CDR2 FYNNEI. J gave up 4 bases and V 6 bases, and 5 bases lay outside the gene matches. CDR3 in amino acids: CASRGQLLTGELFF. The CDR3 nucleotides read TGTGCCAGCAGGGGACAGTTACTCACCGGGGAGCTGTTTTTT.

The rearrangement uses TRBV18 and TRBJ1-2, with 9 positions matching TRBD1. The CDR3 is 16 residues long. Germline-derived CDR1 and CDR2 are KGHSH and LQKENI. Trimming removed 5 bases from V and 8 bases from J; junction bases left unmatched: 15. The CDR3 DNA follows: TGTGCCAGCTCATCGGGCCCGGGACAGGGTTTTGCGGGCTACACCTTC. Its translation: CASSSGPGQGFAGYTF.

The rearrangement uses TRBV7-8 and TRBJ2-2; D might be TRBD1 (6 bases). V was shortened by 5 bases and J by 1 base, with 14 bases between the two germline ends. Germline values: CDR1 SGHVS, CDR2 FQNEAQ. The CDR3 spans 16 residues. CDR3 amino acids: CASSPRGGRNTGELFF. The CDR3, as DNA: TGTGCCAGCAGCCCCCGTGGGGGCCGGAACACCGGGGAGCTGTTTTTT.

The V gene is TRBV9, the J gene TRBJ2-3; 8 positions agree with TRBD2. CDR1 SGDLS and CDR2 YYNGEE come from the germline V gene. The CDR3 is 15 amino acids. V trimming: 0 bases; J trimming: 3 bases; junction bases outside the gene matches: 3. CDR3 nucleotide sequence: TGTGCCAGCAGCGTAGATCAGCGGGAGACAGATACGCAGTATTTT. The encoded protein is CASSVDQRETDTQYF.

CDR3 DNA: TGTGCCAGCAGCTTCAGAAGGTTGGCGGGAGGGAACGAGCAGTACTTC. Protein product: CASSFRRLAGGNEQYF. The rearrangement uses TRBV5-4 and TRBJ2-7; 9 positions match TRBD2. The trim removed 2 bases at V and 5 bases at J, leaving 11 bases unmatched. CDR1 and CDR2 (germline): SGHNT, YYREEE (reference sequence). The CDR3 is 16 amino acids.

Here the CDR3 reads CASSDSRNQPQHF. The CDR3 nucleotides read TGTGCCAGCAGTGACAGTCGAAATCAGCCCCAGCATTTT. V and J are TRBV6-1 and TRBJ1-5; D gene unclear. CDR1 is MNHNS and CDR2 is SASEGT in the germline V gene. Between the trimmed V and J ends, which lost 3 bases and 4 bases, there was a span of 7 bases. The CDR3 covers 13 residues.

The rearrangement uses TRBV11-3 and TRBJ2-1, with D unclear. V was trimmed by 3 bases and J by 10 bases, leaving 10 bases between them. Germline V CDR1 and CDR2: SGHNT, YENEEA. The CDR3 runs to 12 residues. The CDR3 reads CASSLENGEQFF. The CDR3 DNA is TGTGCCAGCAGCTTGGAGAATGGGGAGCAGTTCTTC.

This chain uses TRBV27 with TRBJ1-6; D unresolved. Germline loops: CDR1 MNHEY, CDR2 SMNVEV (reference sequence). The V end lost 8 bases, the J end lost 5 bases, and 19 bases lay between the germline ends. The CDR3 has 16 amino acids. CDR3 sequence reads: CASAFRRDAHNSPLHF. CDR3 in DNA: TGTGCCAGCGCATTCAGGCGAGACGCACATAATTCACCCCTCCACTTT.

The chain joins TRBV2 to TRBJ1-2; D unresolved. The CDR3 runs to 17 residues. CDR1 and CDR2 (germline): SNHLY, FYNNEI. V lost 2 bases and J lost 2, with 18 bases in between. DNA of the CDR3: TGTGCCAGCAGTGAAAATCTCCTGCAGGTTGGCAACTATGGCTACACCTTC. Protein product: CASSENLLQVGNYGYTF.

The chain is built from TRBV11-1 and TRBJ2-7; D may be TRBD2 (7 bases). The V and J ends lost 4 bases and 6 bases respectively, with 13 bases between them. CDR3 length equals 13 residues. Germline V CDR1 and CDR2: SGHAT, FQDESV (reference sequence). CDR3 in amino acids: CASSYGQRGEQYF. DNA of the CDR3: TGTGCCAGCAGCTATGGACAGCGGGGCGAGCAGTACTTC.

The V call is TRBV24-1, the J call TRBJ2-1; no clear D. The CDR3 runs to 13 residues. V lost 3 bases and J 9 bases, leaving 11 bases between the germline ends. The germline gives CDR1 KGHDR, CDR2 SFDVKD. The CDR3 reads CATSDRQTREQFF. The CDR3 nucleotides are TGTGCCACCAGTGATCGCCAAACTCGTGAGCAGTTCTTC.

This clone has just a few counts. The chain uses TRBV5-1 and TRBJ1-6; D unresolved. V lost 0 bases to trimming and J lost 8 bases, with 12 bases between them. Per germline, CDR1 SGHRS and CDR2 YFSETQ. The CDR3 length is 15 residues. CDR3 DNA sequence: TGCGCCAGCAGCTTGGGAGGGAACGAGGATTCACCCCTCCACTTT. It specifies CASSLGGNEDSPLHF.

The chain combines TRBV5-1 with TRBJ2-5, with unresolved D. CDR3 length equals 17 residues. CDR1 and CDR2 from the germline V gene are SGHRS and YFSETQ. Trimming stripped 4 bases from V and 5 bases from J, with 24 bases between. The CDR3 sequence: CASSPAFDSLRQETQYF. CDR3 coding DNA: TGCGCCAGCAGCCCCGCCTTCGACTCTCTCCGCCAGGAGACCCAGTACTTC. The entire variable domain, with the rest obtained from reference TRBV5-1 and TRBJ2-5, is as follows: KAGVTQTPRYLIKTRGQQVTLSCSPISGHRSVSWYQQTPGQGLQFLFEYFSETQRNKGNFPGRFSGRQFSNSRSEMNVSTLELGDSALYLCASSPAFDSLRQETQYFGPGTRLLVL.

This chain connects TRBV10-2 to TRBJ1-4; TRBD1 agrees at 8 bases. The CDR3 has 17 amino acids. Germline V gene data show CDR1 as WSHSY and CDR2 as SAAADI. Losses at the gene ends were 5 bases for V and 8 bases for J; bases not matched to a gene: 16. CDR3 in DNA: TGCGCCAGCAGTACCGGGACAGGCTTATCTCTGGGCGAAAAACTGTTTTTT. Its translation is CASSTGTGLSLGEKLFF.